The clone carrying this T cell receptor beta chain appeared many times. Its antigen is as yet unknown. Unique molecular identifiers were attached to individual cDNA molecules. TCRdb redid the calling of the 5' RACE reads with MiXCR, one entry per CDR3 protein. The sample holds about 42,000 distinct CDR3 sequences, 7.1% seen once. This record belongs to a study of early T cells in non-severe SARS-CoV-2 infection. Whole-study context: Unsorted whole-blood RNA was sequenced in bulk, leaving chains unpaired. Findings and caveats of the study: Lookups in VDJdb leaned toward anti-spike CD8 responses and missed private and CD4 specificities.

CDR3 length: 14 amino acids. The germline V and J ends were trimmed by 1 base and 2 bases, with 9 bases remaining between them. Germline-derived CDR1 and CDR2 are SGHRS and YFSETQ. The sequencing sample was made of whole blood. The sequence came from an adult who was a healthcare worker with PCR-confirmed SARS-CoV-2 infection or an uninfected control (not recorded which). The chain joins TRBV5-1 to TRBJ2-5; D unclear. The CDR3 loop is CASSLMGNQETQYF. CDR3 nucleotide sequence: TGCGCCAGCAGCTTGATGGGAAATCAAGAGACCCAGTACTTC.